These T cell receptor beta chains were read from a single sample in a study of T cells in Graves' hyperthyroidism and ophthalmopathy. TCRdb itself ran the multiplex PCR reads through MiXCR, one entry per CDR3 protein. The sample carries about 840,000 distinct CDR3 sequences, roughly 37% recorded once. The sequencing input was blood. The receptor source for this set is a man aged 18-30 years with Graves' hyperthyroidism. Both conserved end residues are part of each CDR3. Each record gives: clone size, J gene, D gene, V gene, CDR3 DNA, CDR3 protein. D genes are given only for firm matches. Clone size is given for some rows only: seen once, a few or many times, or a class if the clone is expanded.

clone_size: few; j_call: TRBJ2-7; d_call: .; v_call: TRBV12-3/TRBV12-4; cdr3_nt: TGTGCCAGCACCAAAAGTTCCGCCTACGAGCAGTACTTC; cdr3_aa: CASTKSSAYEQYF
clone_size: .; j_call: TRBJ1-1; d_call: TRBD1; v_call: TRBV5-6; cdr3_nt: TGTGCCAGCAGCTCGCTATTCAACAGGGGGAACACTGAAGCTTTCTTT; cdr3_aa: CASSSLFNRGNTEAFF
clone_size: many; j_call: TRBJ2-7; d_call: .; v_call: TRBV20-1; cdr3_nt: TGCAGCGCAAGGGACATCTCCTACGAGCAGTACTTC; cdr3_aa: CSARDISYEQYF
clone_size: .; j_call: TRBJ2-5; d_call: TRBD2; v_call: TRBV6-6; cdr3_nt: TGTGCCAGCAGTGAAGCAGCGGGAGGGCCAGAGACCCAGTACTTC; cdr3_aa: CASSEAAGGPETQYF
clone_size: .; j_call: TRBJ2-6; d_call: .; v_call: TRBV5-1; cdr3_nt: TGCGCCAGCAGCTTGGCGGCCAACGTCCTGACTTTC; cdr3_aa: CASSLAANVLTF
clone_size: .; j_call: TRBJ2-5; d_call: .; v_call: TRBV15; cdr3_nt: TGTGCCACCAGCAGAGTACGGGATAGCAATCAGCCCCAGTACTTC; cdr3_aa: CATSRVRDSNQPQYF
clone_size: .; j_call: TRBJ1-1; d_call: .; v_call: TRBV20-1; cdr3_nt: TGCAGTGCTAGAATAGGCAGGGTGAACACTGAAGCTTTCTTT; cdr3_aa: CSARIGRVNTEAFF
clone_size: .; j_call: TRBJ2-7; d_call: .; v_call: TRBV6-5; cdr3_nt: TGTGCCAGCAGTTACCAGACAGGAGCCTACGAGCAGTACTTC; cdr3_aa: CASSYQTGAYEQYF
clone_size: .; j_call: TRBJ1-6; d_call: .; v_call: TRBV7-2; cdr3_nt: TGCGCCAGCAGCCAGGCGACAGATCTACTTAATTCACCCCTCCACTTT; cdr3_aa: CASSQATDLLNSPLHF
clone_size: .; j_call: TRBJ1-5; d_call: .; v_call: TRBV7-6; cdr3_nt: TGTGCCAGCAGCTTGGCGGGAGGGTTCTACGACGAGCATTTT; cdr3_aa: CASSLAGGFYDEHF
clone_size: few; j_call: TRBJ2-7; d_call: .; v_call: TRBV5-1; cdr3_nt: TGCGCCAGCAGCTTGCAGTATGTCGGCGAGCAGTACTTC; cdr3_aa: CASSLQYVGEQYF
clone_size: few; j_call: TRBJ1-2; d_call: .; v_call: TRBV7-9; cdr3_nt: TGTGCCAGCAGCTTACCAACAGGGATAGACCACTATGGCTACACCTTC; cdr3_aa: CASSLPTGIDHYGYTF
clone_size: .; j_call: TRBJ2-7; d_call: .; v_call: TRBV6-5; cdr3_nt: TGTGCCAGCAGTTACCCCAGGCAGGCGGGCTCCTACGAGCAGTACTTC; cdr3_aa: CASSYPRQAGSYEQYF
clone_size: many; j_call: TRBJ2-6; d_call: .; v_call: TRBV29-1; cdr3_nt: TGCAGCGGCCTTCTCTCTGGGGCCAACGTCCTGACTTTC; cdr3_aa: CSGLLSGANVLTF
clone_size: .; j_call: TRBJ1-4; d_call: .; v_call: TRBV7-9; cdr3_nt: TGTGCCAGCAGCCACGGACGGATTAATGAAAAACTGTTTTTT; cdr3_aa: CASSHGRINEKLFF
clone_size: few; j_call: TRBJ2-2; d_call: TRBD2; v_call: TRBV2; cdr3_nt: TGTGCCAGCAGAGCCCACGGACTAGCGGGAGAAGGGGAGCTGTTTTTT; cdr3_aa: CASRAHGLAGEGELFF
clone_size: many; j_call: TRBJ1-1; d_call: .; v_call: TRBV15; cdr3_nt: TGTGCCACCAGCAGAGGAGGGGCCACTGAAGCTTTCTTT; cdr3_aa: CATSRGGATEAFF
clone_size: .; j_call: TRBJ1-4; d_call: .; v_call: TRBV12-3/TRBV12-4; cdr3_nt: TGTGCCAGCAGTTTCTCTCCCCTAGAAGGAAAACTGTTTTTT; cdr3_aa: CASSFSPLEGKLFF
clone_size: .; j_call: TRBJ2-6; d_call: .; v_call: TRBV10-3; cdr3_nt: TGTGCCATCAGTGGAGGCCCTGGGGCCAACGTCCTGACTTTC; cdr3_aa: CAISGGPGANVLTF
clone_size: .; j_call: TRBJ1-2; d_call: TRBD1; v_call: TRBV12-3/TRBV12-4; cdr3_nt: TGTGCCATATATCCGGGACAGGGGGATGGCTACACCTTC; cdr3_aa: CAIYPGQGDGYTF
clone_size: .; j_call: TRBJ2-7; d_call: TRBD2; v_call: TRBV5-1; cdr3_nt: TGCGCCAGCAGCTTTAGCGGGGGCCCTTCCTACGAGCAGTACTTC; cdr3_aa: CASSFSGGPSYEQYF
clone_size: many; j_call: TRBJ1-1; d_call: .; v_call: TRBV9; cdr3_nt: TGTGCCAGCAGCGTAGATCTCGGGAAGACTGAAGCTTTCTTT; cdr3_aa: CASSVDLGKTEAFF
clone_size: .; j_call: TRBJ2-7; d_call: .; v_call: TRBV12-3/TRBV12-4; cdr3_nt: TGTGCCAGCAGTTCCTGGGGCCGAAGCTCCTACGAGCAGTACTTC; cdr3_aa: CASSSWGRSSYEQYF
clone_size: few; j_call: TRBJ1-5; d_call: .; v_call: TRBV19; cdr3_nt: TGTGCCAGTAGTATTGTTGTGGGAAATCAGCCCCAGCATTTT; cdr3_aa: CASSIVVGNQPQHF
clone_size: few; j_call: TRBJ2-7; d_call: TRBD1; v_call: TRBV4-2; cdr3_nt: TGTGCCAGCAGCCAAGATATGGGACAGCACTACGAGCAGTACTTC; cdr3_aa: CASSQDMGQHYEQYF
clone_size: .; j_call: TRBJ1-2; d_call: .; v_call: TRBV20-1; cdr3_nt: TGCAGTGCTAGAGTAGAGACAGAGCACTATGGCTACACCTTC; cdr3_aa: CSARVETEHYGYTF
clone_size: few; j_call: TRBJ1-1; d_call: .; v_call: TRBV4-1; cdr3_nt: TGCGCCAGCAGCCTAGAAAAAAGGGGAGCCACTGAAGCTTTCTTT; cdr3_aa: CASSLEKRGATEAFF
clone_size: many; j_call: TRBJ1-3; d_call: .; v_call: TRBV10-2; cdr3_nt: TGCGCCAGCAGTGAATCCGCCGGGGGTGGAAACACCATATATTTT; cdr3_aa: CASSESAGGGNTIYF
clone_size: .; j_call: TRBJ2-3; d_call: .; v_call: TRBV24-1; cdr3_nt: TGTGCCACCAGGGAAGCAGGGAAAGATACGCAGTATTTT; cdr3_aa: CATREAGKDTQYF
clone_size: .; j_call: TRBJ1-6; d_call: TRBD1; v_call: TRBV2; cdr3_nt: TGTGCCAGCAGCCAGACCGGGACAGGGGGCGGATCACCCCTCCACTTT; cdr3_aa: CASSQTGTGGGSPLHF
clone_size: .; j_call: TRBJ1-5; d_call: .; v_call: TRBV15; cdr3_nt: TGTGCCACCAGTCCCTCTACAGGAGATAGCAATCAGCCCCAGCATTTT; cdr3_aa: CATSPSTGDSNQPQHF
clone_size: .; j_call: TRBJ2-7; d_call: TRBD2; v_call: TRBV5-1; cdr3_nt: TGCGCCAGCAGCTGGCAAACTAGCGGGGAGACCTACGAGCAGTACTTC; cdr3_aa: CASSWQTSGETYEQYF
clone_size: .; j_call: TRBJ2-2; d_call: .; v_call: TRBV29-1; cdr3_nt: TGCAGCGTTGAAGGCGGTGGGTCAGGCTGGGGGCTGTTTTTT; cdr3_aa: CSVEGGGSGWGLFF
clone_size: .; j_call: TRBJ2-2; d_call: TRBD2; v_call: TRBV9; cdr3_nt: TGTGCCAGCAGCAATACGCGACTAGCGGGAAACACCGGGGAGCTGTTTTTT; cdr3_aa: CASSNTRLAGNTGELFF
clone_size: .; j_call: TRBJ1-2; d_call: .; v_call: TRBV10-3; cdr3_nt: TGTGCCAGCAGTTACTCGAAAAATCCAACCCACTATGGCTACACCTTC; cdr3_aa: CASSYSKNPTHYGYTF
clone_size: .; j_call: TRBJ1-3; d_call: .; v_call: TRBV12-3/TRBV12-4; cdr3_nt: TGTGCCAGCAGTTCCTCTCACAGGGGAAACACCATATATTTT; cdr3_aa: CASSSSHRGNTIYF
clone_size: many; j_call: TRBJ1-1; d_call: .; v_call: TRBV10-1; cdr3_nt: TGCGCCAGCAGTGACGGGGACACGCACACTGAAGCTTTCTTT; cdr3_aa: CASSDGDTHTEAFF
clone_size: .; j_call: TRBJ1-2; d_call: .; v_call: TRBV7-3; cdr3_nt: TGTGCCAGCAGCCAAGAAGGGGGTGGAGGCTACACCTTC; cdr3_aa: CASSQEGGGGYTF
clone_size: many; j_call: TRBJ1-6; d_call: TRBD1; v_call: TRBV6-5; cdr3_nt: TGTGCCAGCAGTTACTCGTGGGACAGATATTCACCCCTCCACTTT; cdr3_aa: CASSYSWDRYSPLHF
clone_size: .; j_call: TRBJ1-6; d_call: .; v_call: TRBV7-9; cdr3_nt: TGTGCCAGCTCACCAATGCAGGGCGAGAATTCACCCCTCCACTTT; cdr3_aa: CASSPMQGENSPLHF
clone_size: .; j_call: TRBJ2-7; d_call: TRBD2; v_call: TRBV20-1; cdr3_nt: TGCAGTGCTAGTAGGCTAGCGGGCTACGAGCAGTACTTC; cdr3_aa: CSASRLAGYEQYF
clone_size: many; j_call: TRBJ1-2; d_call: .; v_call: TRBV2; cdr3_nt: TGTGCCTTGGGGGGATATCCCTCCGATGGCTACACCTTC; cdr3_aa: CALGGYPSDGYTF
clone_size: few; j_call: TRBJ1-1; d_call: .; v_call: TRBV4-1; cdr3_nt: TGCGCCAGCAGCGATACACCTGGGACTCACACTGAAGCTTTCTTT; cdr3_aa: CASSDTPGTHTEAFF
clone_size: .; j_call: TRBJ1-6; d_call: .; v_call: TRBV7-6; cdr3_nt: TGTGCCAGCAGCCAAGACCCGACAGACGACTATAATTCACCCCTCCACTTT; cdr3_aa: CASSQDPTDDYNSPLHF
clone_size: .; j_call: TRBJ2-5; d_call: .; v_call: TRBV19; cdr3_nt: TGTGCCAGCAGTCGCTCCGGAACTCAAGGGAGAGAGACCCAGTACTTC; cdr3_aa: CASSRSGTQGRETQYF
clone_size: medium-sized; j_call: TRBJ2-7; d_call: .; v_call: TRBV6-5; cdr3_nt: TGTGCCAGCAGTTCCGATGGACAGGAGCAGTACTTC; cdr3_aa: CASSSDGQEQYF
clone_size: many; j_call: TRBJ1-4; d_call: .; v_call: TRBV5-1; cdr3_nt: TGCGCCAGCAGCTTAGGAGGGCAAGCAACTAATGAAAAACTGTTTTTT; cdr3_aa: CASSLGGQATNEKLFF
clone_size: few; j_call: TRBJ2-2; d_call: .; v_call: TRBV20-1; cdr3_nt: TGCAGTGCTAGAGAAAGGGTTACCGGGGAGCTGTTTTTT; cdr3_aa: CSARERVTGELFF
clone_size: many; j_call: TRBJ2-2; d_call: .; v_call: TRBV9; cdr3_nt: TGTGCCAGCAGCCTTGACAGGACCACGAACACCGGGGAGCTGTTTTTT; cdr3_aa: CASSLDRTTNTGELFF
clone_size: many; j_call: TRBJ1-2; d_call: TRBD1; v_call: TRBV7-3; cdr3_nt: TGTGCCAGCAGCTCCCGACAGGGGGAGGGTGGCTACACCTTC; cdr3_aa: CASSSRQGEGGYTF